This T cell receptor beta chain was retrieved from a study of shared clonotypes between healthy human individuals (dated by TCRdb to 2018 to 2020). In the study overall: The cohort comprised a couple of women and a few men aged 18 to 49 years. For each donor, CD4 naive and CD4 memory were each run on three plates, CD8 naive on two plates, and CD8 memory on one plate. The study deeply sequenced blood TCR repertoires of roughly five healthy adults to estimate repertoire size and the extent of clonotype sharing between individuals. To increase sequencing depth and limit assay-specific biases, different laboratories used diverse techniques to prepare libraries and sequence TCR repertoires. Leukapheresis yielded between about 0.8 and 9.5 billion PBMCs per donor.

Study-level results and caveats: Only blood was sampled, and tissue TCR repertoires likely differ from those in blood. Naive subsets generally had larger estimated clonotype richness than memory subsets did. Clonotypes shared by all four sorted-subset donors showed higher generation probabilities than non-shared clonotypes. Based on pairwise subsampling, the degree of clonotype sharing among donors was expected to be affected by sequencing depth. Incomplete sequencing was indicated by rarefaction of sorted-subset datasets, despite the large sequencing depth. The small number of donors limited the genetic and exposure-history diversity represented. Sharing across several donors was observed for roughly 5% of naive CD4, around 3.5% of naive CD8, about 2.3% of memory CD4, and less than 0.45% of memory CD8 clonotypes.

With regard to this clone: This clone's antigen is unknown. Base qualities were left out, and no much larger clone turns up one base away.

CD8 naive samples were CD45RO-negative cells positively selected for CCR7, giving a CD45RA+CCR7+ population that excluded TemRA cells. Healthy HIV-negative adults with no recently reported acute infections or vaccinations were included as donors. Only Caucasian adults living in Nashville, Tennessee, USA were represented among the donors. Blood was obtained by leukapheresis, after which PBMCs were separated by Ficoll-Histopaque density gradient centrifugation and cryopreserved in liquid nitrogen vapor phase. Purity and quantity of every magnetically sorted T cell population were checked by analytical flow cytometry. From each sorted fraction, genomic DNA was isolated and quantified by UV absorbance on a Nanodrop 2000c. Using the deep immunoSEQ assay, multiplex PCR amplified TCR CDR3 regions from genomic DNA. Extracted genomic DNA from each cell subset was distributed evenly across all wells of several immunoSEQ 96-well plates, and each plate was treated as a replicate. For sorted subsets, approximately 200 ng of genomic DNA, equivalent to about 30,000 T cell genomes, went into each replicate PCR. Purified libraries were measured with a Qubit 3.0 fluorometer, size-checked on a Bioanalyzer 2100, and measured again with the KAPA Library Quantification kit. Every immunoSEQ 96-well plate was sequenced on a separate single-read 150-cycle Illumina NextSeq 550 flow cell. Concerning the study's data processing: Because the immunoSEQ output included only junctional sequences and no quality scores, the filtering could not be the same as the filtering used for full-length reads. Sequences were annotated with PyIR, a Python wrapper for IgBLAST v1.9, and V/J genes and CDR3 were assigned using IMGT germline references. Reads were filtered out if the reads had weak V/J assignments (E-value above 1e-6), no CDR3, stop codons, out-of-frame junctions, or ambiguous translated residues. V3J clonotypes were defined as sequences sharing the same inferred V gene, J gene, and CDR3 amino acid sequence. Percentage overlap between repertoires was calculated by dividing the number of shared unique clonotypes by the size of the smaller repertoire. Repertoire richness was assessed with RTK rarefaction, the Chao1 estimator, and Recon v2.1 estimates of unobserved clonotypes. Generation probabilities for all TCRbeta clonotypes obtained by the gDNA method from four donors were computed using OLGA. Drawn from immuneACCESS, this table holds only the in-frame rearrangements with V and J called that TCRdb kept. Clones are partly lost; checked studies trace under half to an unresolved V gene and leave the rest unexplained. The V and J calls and the clone size are those of that table, but D and trimming were determined from the DNA. This sample gives over 800,000 clones in total; 80% to 95% of them show up just once. Clones ranked in the top ten supply around 24% of the sample.

The clonotype originates from a man aged 25 to 45 in good health. Sequenced sample: naive CD8+ T cells sorted from blood. Reading the label with the study, this specimen's cell subset or site is: CD45RA+CCR7+.

The CDR3 reads CASSVLAGGDVSYEQYF. The sequenced DNA: TGTGCCAGCAGCGTACTAGCGGGAGGCGACGTCTCCTACGAGCAGTACTTC. This chain is built from TRBV28 and TRBJ2-7; a stretch of 12 junction bases matches TRBD2. Counted from cysteine to phenylalanine, this CDR3 has 17 amino acids. Only CDR3 DNA remains: 51 bases, in frame from the first base. Here V drops 6 bases and J drops 0 bases, and the junction holds 9 bases not matched to any gene. CDR1 and CDR2 are drawn from the germline V gene: MDHEN, SYDVKM.